This T cell receptor beta chain was sequenced in a study of blood T cell repertoires in COVID-19. In the authors' methods: Scientists estimated how many nucleated cells there were by amplifying reference gene primers. Assay used: immunoSEQ multiplex PCR; TCRdb lists only in-frame clones, some missing. The V and J calls and clone size were taken over from that table, and D and trimming were inferred from the DNA. The sample lists 200,000 to 250,000 clones, roughly 80% occurring once. Germline V gene data show CDR1 as MDHEN and CDR2 as SYDVKM. Deletions cut 11 bases from V and 5 bases from J, with 18 bases between. This CDR3 spans 13 amino acids.

The specimen was peripheral blood. The chain uses TRBV28 and TRBJ2-5; D may be TRBD2 (6 bases). The TCR originated in a woman of 80 years or more with COVID-19, enrolled during active disease. As DNA, the CDR3 is TGTGCCCTCAGAGGCGGGGTAGGGGAGACCCAGTACTTC. Protein: CALRGGVGETQYF.